This T cell receptor beta chain was captured by sequencing in a study of T cells after yellow fever vaccination. General study results and limits: Secondary responses were weaker yet peaked faster, day 5 versus 15.

This clonotype showed up just a few times. Antigen: not known. The length of the CDR3 is 14 residues. Germline-derived CDR1 and CDR2 are SGHRS and YFSETQ. J gave up 6 bases and V 8 bases, and 9 bases lay outside the gene matches. TCRdb recomputed calls from the 5' RACE reads with MiXCR, one row per CDR3 protein. The sample has about 200,000 distinct CDR3 sequences, 2.5% to 3.5% seen once; the top ten hold 3.2%. The chain is built from TRBV5-1 and TRBJ2-3; 10 nucleotides match TRBD1. The receptor was derived from a man aged 18 to 29 who received the YFV17D yellow fever vaccine. The sequencing used CD4+ T cells sorted from PBMCs, collected 10 days after the yellow fever booster vaccination. The CDR3 nucleotides are TGCGCCAGTTGGCCGGGACAGGGGTGGGATACGCAGTATTTT. Its protein product is CASWPGQGWDTQYF.